The clone carrying this T cell receptor (beta chain) was counted a single time. This sample was included in a study of cytotoxic CD8 clonotypes in ibrutinib-treated CLL. The CDR3 runs 13 residues. J gave up 4 bases and V 1 base, and 3 bases lay outside the gene matches. From germline, CDR1 is SQVTM and CDR2 ANQGSEA. The assay was immunoSEQ multiplex PCR, and TCRdb's table has in-frame clones only and misses some. The table shows hundreds of thousands of clones, with 70% occurring only once. This clonotype was sampled from a human donor with chronic lymphocytic leukemia. This sample comprised PBMCs, obtained after 24 months of ibrutinib treatment. The rearrangement joins TRBV29-1 to TRBJ2-5; 7 bases align to TRBD1. The CDR3 DNA follows: TGCAGCGTTGAAGTGACAGGGCTAGAGACCCAGTACTTC. Protein: CSVEVTGLETQYF.